The rows below give T cell receptor beta chains drawn from one sample of a study of blood T cell repertoires in COVID-19. Data came from immunoSEQ multiplex PCR; TCRdb stores just in-frame clones and leaves some out. The sample carries roughly 250,000 clones, around four fifths recorded once. Sequencing was performed on peripheral blood. These TCRs come from a woman in her 70s with acute or convalescent COVID-19. Each CDR3 is given without its conserved first and last residue. Each record gives: clone size, V gene, J gene, CDR3 protein. Clone size is not always given. Where it is, it says once, few, many or a class for expanded clones.

clone size: NA; V gene: TRBV7-6; J gene: TRBJ2-3; CDR3 protein: ASSLVGAGSTDTQY
clone size: NA; V gene: TRBV7-2; J gene: TRBJ2-1; CDR3 protein: ASSLVGAGPYNEQF
clone size: NA; V gene: TRBV19; J gene: TRBJ1-2; CDR3 protein: ASSVDTMASGYT
clone size: few; V gene: TRBV23-1; J gene: TRBJ2-5; CDR3 protein: ASSQLWTSGGSDMETQY
clone size: NA; V gene: TRBV5-1; J gene: TRBJ1-3; CDR3 protein: ASSEPGQGNTIY
clone size: NA; V gene: TRBV5-4; J gene: TRBJ2-1; CDR3 protein: ASSLPSGALYNEQF
clone size: NA; V gene: TRBV19; J gene: TRBJ2-1; CDR3 protein: ASSFRGPREQF
clone size: NA; V gene: TRBV5-1; J gene: TRBJ2-7; CDR3 protein: ASSPFSSGGAGEQY
clone size: once; V gene: TRBV7-2; J gene: TRBJ1-2; CDR3 protein: ASSLALGGYGYT
clone size: NA; V gene: TRBV19; J gene: TRBJ2-7; CDR3 protein: ASSIRGQGALVSYEQY
clone size: NA; V gene: TRBV4-3; J gene: TRBJ2-3; CDR3 protein: ASSHVPGTSGPDTQY
clone size: NA; V gene: TRBV7-2; J gene: TRBJ2-7; CDR3 protein: ASSPSGGPTYEQY
clone size: NA; V gene: TRBV6-2/TRBV6-3; J gene: TRBJ1-2; CDR3 protein: ASSYPGNYGYT
clone size: few; V gene: TRBV12-3/TRBV12-4; J gene: TRBJ1-2; CDR3 protein: ASRLSLALE
clone size: NA; V gene: TRBV30; J gene: TRBJ1-3; CDR3 protein: AWAGQGLVGNTIY
clone size: few; V gene: TRBV7-9; J gene: TRBJ2-7; CDR3 protein: ASSLGGRDEQY
clone size: once; V gene: TRBV2; J gene: TRBJ1-3; CDR3 protein: ASSVTGGNTIY
clone size: NA; V gene: TRBV1; J gene: TRBJ2-7; CDR3 protein: TSSQDLGDSNYEQY
clone size: NA; V gene: TRBV5-4; J gene: TRBJ2-4; CDR3 protein: ASSPPGAKNIQY
clone size: NA; V gene: TRBV28; J gene: TRBJ1-1; CDR3 protein: ASSRTGGGTEAF
clone size: NA; V gene: TRBV12-3/TRBV12-4; J gene: TRBJ1-1; CDR3 protein: ASSFWGTGEAF
clone size: NA; V gene: TRBV7-2; J gene: TRBJ1-2; CDR3 protein: ASSLKRQGYYGYT
clone size: NA; V gene: TRBV7-2; J gene: TRBJ2-5; CDR3 protein: ASSLGWGQPGETQY
clone size: NA; V gene: TRBV2; J gene: TRBJ1-2; CDR3 protein: ASRPKTGTNYGYT
clone size: NA; V gene: TRBV4-3; J gene: TRBJ2-7; CDR3 protein: ASSQLQGQEQY
clone size: NA; V gene: TRBV4-3; J gene: TRBJ1-1; CDR3 protein: ASSQEAGYATEAF
clone size: NA; V gene: TRBV5-6; J gene: TRBJ1-1; CDR3 protein: ASSLALTGAEAF
clone size: NA; V gene: TRBV6-2/TRBV6-3; J gene: TRBJ2-7; CDR3 protein: ASSEGLAGSYEQY
clone size: NA; V gene: TRBV7-2; J gene: TRBJ2-2; CDR3 protein: ASSRGRTGLSTGELF
clone size: once; V gene: TRBV4-2; J gene: TRBJ2-2; CDR3 protein: ASSQGTSGVNTGELF
clone size: NA; V gene: TRBV29-1; J gene: TRBJ1-2; CDR3 protein: SVSNTGHPNYGYT
clone size: NA; V gene: TRBV11-2; J gene: TRBJ1-6; CDR3 protein: ASHNSGGNSPLH
clone size: NA; V gene: TRBV7-2; J gene: TRBJ1-1; CDR3 protein: ASSLRAQSDTEAF
clone size: NA; V gene: TRBV2; J gene: TRBJ1-3; CDR3 protein: ASSELGGNTIY
clone size: NA; V gene: TRBV4-3; J gene: TRBJ1-4; CDR3 protein: ASSPDGGTTNEKLF
clone size: NA; V gene: TRBV15; J gene: TRBJ1-6; CDR3 protein: ATSREISGVESPLH
clone size: many; V gene: TRBV27; J gene: TRBJ1-6; CDR3 protein: ASSRGTGGSPLH